Listed here is a single T cell receptor beta chain. The antigen is unknown. CD4+CD25+CD127- Tregs, CD4+CD25- non-Tregs, CD4 and CD8 cells were sorted. This specimen comes from a study of Tregs in tolerant kidney transplant recipients. The study's findings and limits: Findings come from small patient numbers and require larger validation. No direct test of biological reproducibility was done here. Expanding Tregs on activated donor B cells appeared to best identify donor-specific TCRbeta clones.

Profiled with immunoSEQ multiplex PCR; TCRdb holds only in-frame clones, not every one. This table holds some 110,000 clones, around nine tenths found once. There are 15 residues in the CDR3. The V gene lost 6 bases and the J gene lost 0 bases, with 14 bases spanning the gap. Germline CDR1 and CDR2: MNHEY and SVGAGI. The receptor was isolated from a human donor in good health. The sample comprised CD4+ T cells from blood. The genes are TRBV6-5 and TRBJ1-1; D not resolved. CDR3 bases: TGTGCCAGCAGCCGGACCGGGATAATGAACACTGAAGCTTTCTTT. Encoded protein: CASSRTGIMNTEAFF.